This TCR beta chain was captured by sequencing in a study of control samples from healthy donors and cancer patients. Trimming removed 0 bases from V and 6 bases from J; junction bases left unmatched: 14. CDR3 length equals 19 residues. CDR1 is LGHNA, CDR2 YSLEER, per germline. The repertoire was sequenced with immunoSEQ multiplex PCR; TCRdb's copy has only in-frame clones and lacks some. The table has around 12,000 clones, 85% to 95% seen once. Source material: PBMCs. The sequence derives from an elderly man with lung cancer. V is TRBV4-3 and J is TRBJ2-1, with 10 bases aligning to TRBD2. CDR3 in amino acids: CASSQDLPTAAGGRNEQFF. The CDR3 DNA reads TGCGCCAGCAGCCAAGACCTTCCTACGGCAGCGGGGGGGCGCAATGAGCAGTTCTTC.